These 20 T cell receptor beta chains share one sample of origin, sequenced in a study of cytomegalovirus exposure and HLA in healthy donors (TCRdb year 2017). Library preparation used the immunoSEQ multiplex PCR assay. A mixture of 60 forward primers for TCR Vbeta segments and 13 reverse primers for TCR Jbeta segments was used in the multiplex PCR. TCRdb stores this immuneACCESS table with in-frame sequences only. Part of the clones is absent; in the studies checked, under half of the shortfall reflects unresolved V genes, and no reason is known for the rest. The table for this sample lists about 190,000 clones; roughly 76% of them were counted only once. The ten largest make up 6.3% of the sample. Sequenced material: PBMCs. These receptor sequences come from a man between 40 and 49 years old in good health and CMV-seropositive.

This clone has a handful of counts. The chain combines TRBV7-2 with TRBJ2-7, with TRBD2 matching 8 bases. Germline CDR1 SGHTA, CDR2 FQGNSA. V dropped 1 base and J dropped 7; count of bases not matched to a gene: 9. The CDR3 contains 15 residues. The CDR3 DNA reads TGTGCCAGCAGCTTAGTGGCTAGCGGGCGGCTAGAGCAGTACTTC. Its translation: CASSLVASGRLEQYF.

CDR3 protein: CAITGDRSYNSPLHF. In DNA form, the CDR3 reads TGTGCCATCACCGGGGACAGGTCCTATAATTCACCCCTCCACTTT. The gene calls are TRBV10-3 and TRBJ1-6, with 8 bases fitting TRBD1. Germline V gene sequence: CDR1 ENHRY, CDR2 SYGVKD. This CDR3 is 15 amino acids long. V was clipped by 7 bases and J by 1 base; unmatched bases: 3.

The V call is TRBV29-1, the J call TRBJ2-7; D perhaps matches TRBD2 (6 bases). CDR1 and CDR2 (germline): SQVTM, ANQGSEA. V was trimmed by 7 bases and J by 0 bases, leaving 10 bases between them. The CDR3 consists of 12 residues. This chain's CDR3 is CSATGSSYEQYF. The CDR3 DNA reads TGCAGCGCGACCGGGAGCTCCTACGAGCAGTACTTC.

This clone came up a few times. CDR3 coding DNA: TGTGCCAGCAGCCCTCTGGGCCTCACAGGCGAGACCCAGTACTTC. This translates into CASSPLGLTGETQYF. This chain joins TRBV7-2 and TRBJ2-5; D possibly corresponds to TRBD1 (5 bases). Trimming removed 5 bases at V and 5 bases at J, with 18 bases between. This CDR3 has 15 amino acids. CDR1 SGHTA and CDR2 FQGNSA come from the germline V gene.

This chain links TRBV9 with TRBJ1-1; the D is unclear. Germline V gene sequence: CDR1 SGDLS, CDR2 YYNGEE. The V and J ends lost 0 bases and 2 bases respectively, with 5 bases between them. The CDR3 sequence is 13 residues long. The CDR3 is CASSVGTNTEAFF. CDR3 coding DNA: TGTGCCAGCAGCGTAGGGACTAACACTGAAGCTTTCTTT.

This clone was detected only once. The genes are TRBV7-9 and TRBJ1-5; D is undetermined. The CDR3 sequence is 16 residues long. In germline, CDR1 is SEHNR, CDR2 FQNEAQ (reference sequence). V was clipped by 0 bases and J by 3 bases, with 12 bases between them. CDR3 sequence reads: CASSLATGSYNQPQHF. The CDR3 DNA follows: TGTGCCAGCAGCTTAGCAACGGGGAGTTACAATCAGCCCCAGCATTTT.

The count of this clone is one. The same CDR3 also results from other DNA sequences found in this sample. J is TRBJ1-5 and V is TRBV7-9; D not resolved. CDR1 is SEHNR and CDR2 is FQNEAQ in the germline V gene (reference sequence). Trimming removed 2 bases from V and 2 bases from J, with 7 bases in between. This CDR3 spans 14 amino acids. The CDR3 sequence: CASSLTGGNQPQHF. In DNA, the CDR3 is TGTGCCAGCAGCTTAACGGGTGGCAATCAGCCCCAGCATTTT. The variable domain in full, with the rest retrieved from reference TRBV7-9 and TRBJ1-5, is DTGVSQNPRHKITKRGQNVTFRCDPISEHNRLYWYRQTLGQGPEFLTYFQNEAQLEKSRLLSDRFSAERPKGSFSTLEIQRTEQGDSAMYLCASSLTGGNQPQHFGDGTRLSIL.

This clone showed up just a few times. J is TRBJ2-7 and V is TRBV18; 7 bases line up with TRBD1. Germline CDR1 and CDR2: KGHSH and LQKENI. The CDR3 is made up of 13 amino acids. With 5 bases clipped from V and 6 bases from J, the junction kept 7 bases outside the gene matches. CDR3 protein: CASSDRVEAEQYF. DNA for the CDR3: TGTGCCAGCTCAGACAGGGTGGAGGCCGAGCAGTACTTC.

This chain uses TRBV11-2 with TRBJ1-1, with 10 bases that match TRBD1. Per germline, CDR1 SGHAT and CDR2 FQNNGV. The CDR3 is 13 amino acids. The ends lost 7 bases at V and 10 bases at J; junction bases unmatched: 9. CDR3 sequence (DNA): TGTGCCAGCAAAAGGGACAGGGGTTTAGGAGCTTTCTTT. Translating gives CASKRDRGLGAFF.

The chain uses TRBV18 and TRBJ2-7; 8 bases agree with TRBD2. The CDR3 loop spans 13 amino acids. Germline CDR1 reads KGHSH; CDR2 reads LQKENI. V was pared by 0 bases and J by 11 bases, with 6 bases of the junction left unmatched. CDR3 region: CASSPPVGGDKYF. The CDR3 DNA follows: TGTGCCAGCTCACCACCTGTCGGGGGGGATAAGTACTTC. Combining the CDR3 with reference TRBV18 and TRBJ2-7 gives the whole variable domain NAGVMQNPRHLVRRRGQEARLRCSPMKGHSHVYWYRQLPEEGLKFMVYLQKENIIDESGMPKERFSAEFPKEGPSILRIQQVVRGDSAAYFCASSPPVGGDKYFGPGTRLTVT.

The genes are TRBV19 and TRBJ2-7; D call uncertain. V lost 1 base to trimming and J lost 5 bases, with 15 bases between them. CDR1 and CDR2 from the germline V gene are LNHDA and SQIVND (reference sequence). The CDR3 spans 15 residues. The CDR3 here is CASSIAAEPTHEQYF. As DNA, the CDR3 is TGTGCCAGTAGTATAGCGGCGGAACCTACCCACGAGCAGTACTTC.

This clone has only one observation. This CDR3 is CASSLRTGSNTEAFF. The CDR3 nucleotides read TGTGCCAGCAGCCTCCGGACAGGATCGAACACTGAAGCTTTCTTT. This chain links TRBV7-9 with TRBJ1-1; 7 bases agree with TRBD1. The CDR3 covers 15 residues. Germline CDR1 and CDR2: SEHNR and FQNEAQ (reference sequence). With V trimmed by 5 bases and J by 1 base, 7 bases remained unmatched.

The chain has TRBV5-1 and TRBJ2-7; maybe TRBD1 (5 bases). This CDR3 has 18 amino acids. Germline values: CDR1 SGHRS, CDR2 YFSETQ. V was shortened by 0 bases and J by 0 bases, with 19 bases between the two germline ends. The CDR3 DNA is TGCGCCAGCAGCTTGGGGTCCGGCTGGGGCTTAAGCTCCTACGAGCAGTACTTC. It yields the protein CASSLGSGWGLSSYEQYF.

CDR3 nucleotides: TGTGCCATCAGTGACAGAACTAATTCACCCCTCCACTTT. This sequence encodes CAISDRTNSPLHF. V gene TRBV10-3 combines with J gene TRBJ1-6; D gene ambiguous. V was pared by 3 bases and J by 6 bases, with 6 bases between. The CDR3 extends over 13 amino acids. The V gene's germline CDR1 is ENHRY and CDR2 SYGVKD.

J is TRBJ2-5 and V is TRBV5-4; tentative D call: TRBD1 (6 bases). CDR3 size: 13 residues. CDR1 and CDR2 from the germline V gene are SGHNT and YYREEE (reference sequence). Between the trimmed V and J ends, which lost 7 bases and 4 bases, there was a span of 14 bases. CDR3 sequence (DNA): TGTGCCAGCGCATGGGTAGGGGGAGAGACCCAGTACTTC. It is translated as CASAWVGGETQYF.

This chain uses TRBV19 with TRBJ1-2, with 9 positions matching TRBD1. The trim removed 6 bases at V and 4 bases at J, leaving 6 bases unmatched. CDR3 length equals 14 residues. Per the germline V gene, CDR1 is LNHDA and CDR2 is SQIVND (reference sequence). The CDR3 nucleotides read TGTGCCAGTAGCGGGACAGGGATACTCTATGGCTACACCTTC. Its translation: CASSGTGILYGYTF.

This clone was seen a few times. V is TRBV13 and J is TRBJ1-1, with D perhaps TRBD1 (6 bases). Germline lookup yields CDR1 PRHDT and CDR2 FYEKMQ (reference sequence). The germline V and J ends were trimmed by 2 bases and 4 bases, with 14 bases remaining between them. The CDR3 has 15 residues. The DNA for the CDR3 is TGTGCCAGCAGCTTACGGCAGGGGCGCGTCACTGAAGCTTTCTTT. Residues: CASSLRQGRVTEAFF.

The chain is built from TRBV27 and TRBJ2-1; 12 nucleotides agree with TRBD2. Per germline, CDR1 MNHEY and CDR2 SMNVEV (reference sequence). The V and J ends lost 5 bases and 4 bases, in that order; junction bases with no gene match: 6. This CDR3 is built from 16 residues. In DNA form, the CDR3 reads TGTGCCAGCAGTGACGGACTAGCGGGGATATACAATGAGCAGTTCTTC. This sequence encodes CASSDGLAGIYNEQFF.

The gene calls are TRBV18 and TRBJ1-4; D possibly corresponds to TRBD1 (5 bases). Deletions cut 4 bases from V and 6 bases from J, with 12 bases between. Germline V gene lookup returns CDR1 KGHSH and CDR2 LQKENI. This CDR3 is built from 14 residues. The CDR3 sequence: CASSLDGGDEKLFF. CDR3 nucleotide sequence: TGTGCCAGCTCACTCGACGGAGGGGATGAAAAACTGTTTTTT.

V and J are TRBV6-5 and TRBJ2-1, with D perhaps TRBD1 (5 bases). This CDR3 region has 14 residues. Germline-derived CDR1 and CDR2 are MNHEY and SVGAGI. The germline V and J ends were trimmed by 6 bases and 3 bases, with 12 bases remaining between them. The CDR3 loop reads CASRSQGSYNEQFF. In DNA, the CDR3 is TGTGCCAGCAGGTCCCAGGGAAGCTACAATGAGCAGTTCTTC.